The rows below give T cell receptor beta chains drawn from one sample of a study of beta chain features in type 1 diabetes. The assay was immunoSEQ multiplex PCR, and TCRdb's table has in-frame clones only and misses some. The data contain 50,000 to 65,000 clones, 42% of them singletons. The sample taken for sequencing was Tregs from blood. These receptors were obtained from a man aged 25 to 45 with type 1 diabetes. The CDR3 runs from the conserved cysteine through the conserved F or W. Rows give clone size only sometimes, using once, few, many, or a class for an expanded clone.

CDR3 length | clone size | J gene | V gene | CDR3 protein
16 | NA | TRBJ2-3 | TRBV5-8 | CASSFSPGQGTDTQYF
17 | NA | TRBJ2-2 | TRBV5-1 | CASSSGTSGRNTGELFF
14 | few | TRBJ1-2 | TRBV6-1 | CASSESRASGGYTF
15 | NA | TRBJ2-7 | TRBV19 | CASSISAGTGGEQYF
16 | few | TRBJ1-4 | TRBV30 | CAWSVGQGATNEKLFF
14 | NA | TRBJ1-4 | TRBV29-1 | CSVLRQDTNEKLFF
14 | NA | TRBJ2-5 | TRBV7-9 | CASSPWGLRETQYF
15 | NA | TRBJ2-5 | TRBV9 | CASSSSGSTRETQYF
16 | NA | TRBJ1-5 | TRBV2 | CASSDWSGQDNQPQHF
20 | NA | TRBJ2-4 | TRBV28 | CASSPASGTGGWLAKNIQYF
16 | NA | TRBJ2-1 | TRBV28 | CASSPAGGPSYNEQFF
15 | few | TRBJ2-1 | TRBV7-3 | CASSSLAGRYNEQFF
13 | NA | TRBJ1-2 | TRBV25-1 | CASSNQGIGGYTF
13 | NA | TRBJ2-7 | TRBV7-9 | CASSSGGSYEQYF
14 | NA | TRBJ2-5 | TRBV28 | CASTSLAGVETQYF
12 | few | TRBJ2-5 | TRBV23-1 | CASSQSSETQYF
12 | few | TRBJ2-1 | TRBV7-9 | CASSLVNNEQFF
15 | NA | TRBJ1-1 | TRBV6-6 | CASSQTRPGGTKAFF
15 | NA | TRBJ2-7 | TRBV10-1 | CASIAPSCRFREQYF
14 | NA | TRBJ2-7 | TRBV7-9 | CASSLLAESYEQYF
12 | NA | TRBJ1-2 | TRBV28 | CASKDSVYGYTF
16 | NA | TRBJ2-6 | TRBV7-6 | CASSLRGYSGANVLTF
17 | NA | TRBJ2-3 | TRBV6-4 | CASKRSGLAYSTDTQYF
18 | once | TRBJ2-7 | TRBV11-2 | CASSLGTSGRAVGGEQYF
13 | few | TRBJ2-7 | TRBV25-1 | CASTRGSSYEQYF
18 | NA | TRBJ2-2 | TRBV5-4 | CASSLGLAGGRNTGELFF
15 | NA | TRBJ1-4 | TRBV18 | CASSPEKSTNEKLFF
14 | few | TRBJ2-5 | TRBV19 | CASSTQGVQETQYF
15 | NA | TRBJ1-3 | TRBV7-6 | CASREGVSSGNTIYF
13 | few | TRBJ2-1 | TRBV6-1 | CASSETLTSKQFF
13 | NA | TRBJ2-3 | TRBV29-1 | CSVTPQGADTQYF
12 | NA | TRBJ2-1 | TRBV28 | CASSFSINEQFF
13 | NA | TRBJ1-1 | TRBV7-2 | CASSLEQGAYAFF